This T cell receptor (beta chain) comes out of a study of patients and donors after allogeneic stem cell transplantation. V was clipped by 3 bases and J by 5 bases, with 19 bases between them. The CDR3 spans 16 residues. TCRdb fed the RT-PCR reads into MiXCR, producing one record per CDR3 protein. The sample gives some 960,000 distinct CDR3 sequences, around 17% of which show up once; around 6% is in the top ten. This clonotype was recorded a few times. Sequencing was done on a sample of blood, either unsorted or a sorted T cell fraction (not recorded which). The receptor comes from a human donor who was either an allogeneic HSCT recipient or a stem cell or donor lymphocyte infusion donor (not recorded which). It is not recorded whose cells these are; they may come from a transplant donor. The V call is TRBV12-3 or TRBV12-4, the J call TRBJ2-5, with D possibly matching TRBD1 (5 bases). For the CDR3, the DNA is TGTGCCAGCAGTTTGGGGCTAGAAGCTTTCTGGGAGACCCAGTACTTC. This translates into CASSLGLEAFWETQYF.